A selection of T cell receptor beta chains follows, all from one sample in a study of blood T cell repertoires in COVID-19. Only in-frame clones appear in the TCRdb table, and some are missing; sequencing was by immunoSEQ multiplex PCR. The sample has 250,000 to 300,000 clones, over 70% seen once. Sequences were obtained from peripheral blood. The source is a woman aged 70-85 years with COVID-19, enrolled during active disease. The conserved cysteine and the conserved F or W are not part of the CDR3 here. Each record gives: V gene, J gene, CDR3 protein.

TRBV19	TRBJ1-1	ASSAIDREATEAF
TRBV14	TRBJ2-7	ASSHTSGSVYEQY
TRBV3-1/TRBV3-2	TRBJ1-1	ASSQRASKGSEAF
TRBV3-1/TRBV3-2	TRBJ1-4	ASSPGVHEKLF
TRBV6-5	TRBJ2-2	ASKWRANGELF
TRBV2	TRBJ2-7	ASSDGQGAGWLSYEQY
TRBV3-1/TRBV3-2	TRBJ2-3	ASSPSYQTGITDTQY
TRBV30	TRBJ1-5	AWSREGGYSNQPQH
TRBV29-1	TRBJ2-7	SVEDLGIPGEKY
TRBV7-9	TRBJ1-1	ASSLAGGGDTEAF
TRBV12-3/TRBV12-4	TRBJ2-1	ASSLSRRQF
TRBV5-6	TRBJ1-2	ASSPGSFNYGYT
TRBV19	TRBJ2-7	ASSSGISYEQY
TRBV21-1	TRBJ1-2	ASSKISQVRTGHGYT
TRBV30	TRBJ1-3	AWSRPRGSGNTIY
TRBV19	TRBJ2-3	ASSIAAESTDTQY
TRBV27	TRBJ2-7	ASSIASGEVGYEQY
TRBV19	TRBJ2-1	ASNPGTTSYLEQF
TRBV10-2	TRBJ1-1	ASSRPGSREAF
TRBV30	TRBJ2-1	AWGRYNEQF
TRBV7-3	TRBJ2-3	ASSTTSGSTRITDTQY
TRBV2	TRBJ1-1	ASTQGPALMNTEAF
TRBV21-1	TRBJ1-2	ASSKETGANYGYT
TRBV20-1	TRBJ1-1	SVMNTEAF
TRBV7-9	TRBJ1-4	ASSWTTGTGGEKLF
TRBV19	TRBJ2-1	ATASGRINEQF
TRBV7-2	TRBJ2-3	ASSLGGTGADTQY
TRBV11-2	TRBJ2-7	ASSLGLGTGGSYEQY
TRBV5-1	TRBJ1-1	ASSAGTVGATEAF
TRBV7-8	TRBJ2-1	ASSASRWGEDPYNEQF
TRBV28	TRBJ1-2	ASSSGQGTVGYT
TRBV7-6	TRBJ1-5	ASSFEVGGGQPQH
TRBV11-2	TRBJ1-2	ASSLAYRAFNYGYT
TRBV5-4	TRBJ2-1	ASSIDSGRADEQF
TRBV19	TRBJ2-5	ASSMGTGETQY
TRBV6-1	TRBJ1-6	ASSGGGNSPLH
TRBV9	TRBJ1-1	ASSLQVDTEAF
TRBV11-3	TRBJ2-5	ASTPTGTETQY
TRBV6-5	TRBJ1-6	ASSYLQGHSPLH
TRBV19	TRBJ1-1	ASSIWQENTEAF
TRBV5-1	TRBJ1-1	ASSLEILNRVRFSEAF
TRBV27	TRBJ2-1	ASSPSWTANEQF
TRBV5-1	TRBJ2-1	ASSLERRGVVGEQF